This TCR beta chain was recorded in a study of shared clonotypes between healthy human individuals. This clone has just one count. Its antigen remains unidentified. In the same sample, other DNA sequences code for this CDR3. The data were produced by immunoSEQ multiplex PCR, yet TCRdb's version contains in-frame clones alone and is incomplete. The sample has a few million clones, about 90% seen once. The authors divided CD4+ cells into CD45RA+ naive and CD45RA-negative memory subsets. The CDR3 is 13 residues long. Germline CDR1 reads MNHNY; CDR2 reads SVGAGI (reference sequence). With 6 bases removed from V and 5 bases from J, the gap between germline ends came to 14 bases. Study-wide points: In a few donors, approximately 5% of naive CD4 clonotypes appeared in common. Non-shared clonotypes displayed generation probabilities falling below those of clonotypes present in all four donors.

The TCR sequence derives from a man aged 18 to 35 in good health. Some clones in this sample may be carry-over from other donors' samples. The chain joins TRBV6-6 to TRBJ2-7, with D maybe TRBD2 (5 bases). Sequencing was done on a sample of naive CD4+ T cells from PBMCs. Noted subset: CD45RA+ positively selected. CDR3 sequence reads: CASRPPGENEQYF. The CDR3 coding sequence is TGTGCCAGCAGGCCCCCCGGGGAGAACGAGCAGTACTTC.